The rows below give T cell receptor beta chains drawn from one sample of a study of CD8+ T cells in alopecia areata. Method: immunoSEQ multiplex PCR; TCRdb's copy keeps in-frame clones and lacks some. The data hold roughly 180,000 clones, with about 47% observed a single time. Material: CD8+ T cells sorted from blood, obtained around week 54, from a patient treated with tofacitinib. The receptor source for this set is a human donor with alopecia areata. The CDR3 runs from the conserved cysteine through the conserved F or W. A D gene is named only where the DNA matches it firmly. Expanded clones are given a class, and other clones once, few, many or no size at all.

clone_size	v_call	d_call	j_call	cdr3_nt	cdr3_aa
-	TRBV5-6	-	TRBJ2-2	TGTGCCAGCAGCGCCCCTTCCATGGGGGAGCTGTTTTTT	CASSAPSMGELFF
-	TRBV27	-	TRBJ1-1	TGTGCCAGCAGTTATAACGGGCCGAACACTGAAGCTTTCTTT	CASSYNGPNTEAFF
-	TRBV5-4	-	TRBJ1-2	TGTGCCAGCAGGTTAGGACAGAACTATGGCTACACCTTC	CASRLGQNYGYTF
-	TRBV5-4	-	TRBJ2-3	TGTGCCAGCAGCCTCCAGGGTACGCAGTATTTT	CASSLQGTQYF
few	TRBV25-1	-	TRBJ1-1	TGTGCCAGCACAAAAAACACTGAAGCTTTCTTT	CASTKNTEAFF
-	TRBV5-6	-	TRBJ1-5	TGTGCCAGCAGCTTGCGTAGCAATCAGCCCCAGCATTTT	CASSLRSNQPQHF
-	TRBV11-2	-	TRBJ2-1	TGTGCCAGCAGCTGGGGTGGAGGGCAAACCAAGTTCTTC	CASSWGGGQTKFF
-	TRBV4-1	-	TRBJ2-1	TGCGCCAGCAGCCAAGACGGAGGAGCAGGGGGGTACAATGAGCAGTTCTTC	CASSQDGGAGGYNEQFF
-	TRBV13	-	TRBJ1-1	TGTGCCAGCAGCTTAGGGGGAAAGCTTGGAATGAACACTGAAGCTTTCTTT	CASSLGGKLGMNTEAFF
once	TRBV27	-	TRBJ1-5	TGTGCCAGCAGTTCGATTAGCAATCAGCCCCAGCATTTT	CASSSISNQPQHF
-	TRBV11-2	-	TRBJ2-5	TGTGCCAGCAGCTTTGTCACAGGGCAAAATCAAGAGACCCAGTACTTC	CASSFVTGQNQETQYF
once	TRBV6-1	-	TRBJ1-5	TGTGCCAGCAGTGAGGAGGATTGGAGCAATCAGCCCCAGCATTTT	CASSEEDWSNQPQHF
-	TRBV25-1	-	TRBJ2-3	TGTGCCAGCAGTGAATGGGGTAGCCGGACGGATACGCAGTATTTT	CASSEWGSRTDTQYF
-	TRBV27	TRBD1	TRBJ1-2	TGTGCCAGCAGGAGGGGGCTTCATGGCTACACCTTC	CASRRGLHGYTF
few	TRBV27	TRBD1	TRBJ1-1	TGTGCCAGCAGGCTTGGACAGGGGGCGGGCCCCAACACTGAAGCTTTCTTT	CASRLGQGAGPNTEAFF
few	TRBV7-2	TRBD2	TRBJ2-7	TGTGCCAGCAGCTTTCCCCCTGGGGGACTACTCTCCTACGAGCAGTACTTC	CASSFPPGGLLSYEQYF
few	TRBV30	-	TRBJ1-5	TGTGCCTGGAGTGAAGGGTTAGGCGAGCAGCCCCAGCATTTT	CAWSEGLGEQPQHF
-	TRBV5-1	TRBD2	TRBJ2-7	TGCGCCAGCAGCTTAACTAGCGGCACCTACGAGCAGTACTTC	CASSLTSGTYEQYF
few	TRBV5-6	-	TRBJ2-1	TGTGCCAGCAGCTTGGCTCCCGACGAGCAGTTCTTC	CASSLAPDEQFF
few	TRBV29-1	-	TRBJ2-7	TGCAGCGCGTGGGCAGGTGCCACCTACGAGCAGTACTTC	CSAWAGATYEQYF
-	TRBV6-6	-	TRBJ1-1	TGTGCCAGCAAGCCGACAGCCATGAACACTGAAGCTTTCTTT	CASKPTAMNTEAFF
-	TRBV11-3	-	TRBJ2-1	TGTGCCAGCAGCTCCCCGGTTGGTGAGCAGTTCTTC	CASSSPVGEQFF
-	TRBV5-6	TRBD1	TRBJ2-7	TGTGCCAGCAGCTTGCCAGGGGGCTCCTACGAGCAGTACTTC	CASSLPGGSYEQYF
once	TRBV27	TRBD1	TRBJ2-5	TGTGCCAGCAGTCCTCGACAGGGGGGGAACCAAGAGACCCAGTACTTC	CASSPRQGGNQETQYF
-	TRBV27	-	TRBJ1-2	TGTGCCAGCAGACGGACAGTGAGCTATGGCTACACCTTC	CASRRTVSYGYTF
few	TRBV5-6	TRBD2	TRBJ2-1	TGTGCCAGCAGCTTGGGGACTAGCGGGGGGCTTTATCTGGAGCAGTTCTTC	CASSLGTSGGLYLEQFF
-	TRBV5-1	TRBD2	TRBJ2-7	TGCGCCAGCAGTCCTAGCGGGGGGGCCTACGAGCAGTACTTC	CASSPSGGAYEQYF